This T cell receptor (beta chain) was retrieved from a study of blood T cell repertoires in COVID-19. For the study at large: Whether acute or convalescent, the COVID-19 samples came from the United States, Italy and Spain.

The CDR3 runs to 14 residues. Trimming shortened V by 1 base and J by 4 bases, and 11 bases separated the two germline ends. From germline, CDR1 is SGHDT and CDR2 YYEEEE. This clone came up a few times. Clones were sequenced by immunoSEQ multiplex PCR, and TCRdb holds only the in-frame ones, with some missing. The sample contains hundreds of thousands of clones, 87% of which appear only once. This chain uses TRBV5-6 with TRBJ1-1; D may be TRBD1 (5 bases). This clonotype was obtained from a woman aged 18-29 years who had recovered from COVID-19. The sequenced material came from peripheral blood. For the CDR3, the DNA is TGTGCCAGCAGCTTGAGATTAACAGGCACTGAAGCTTTCTTT. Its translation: CASSLRLTGTEAFF.